The 14 T cell receptor beta chains reported below all come from one sample, sequenced in a study of blood T cells in healthy people across ages. Using a J-beta primer mix together with a sample-barcoded 5' primer, a second PCR was run for 7 to 11 cycles. TCRdb itself ran the 5' RACE reads through MiXCR, one entry per CDR3 protein. The sample has just over 1 million distinct CDR3 sequences; 45% are singletons. Material: blood. These receptors originate from a woman aged 60-70 years in good health.

As to this clonotype: A read error may explain this, as a much larger clone is one base away. The J gene is TRBJ2-5, the V gene TRBV5-1; D may be TRBD1 or TRBD2 (5 bases each). The germline CDR1 and CDR2 sequences are SGHRS and YFSETQ. Between the trimmed V and J ends, which lost 0 bases and 11 bases, there was a span of 20 bases. This CDR3 contains 15 residues. This CDR3 is CASSLGGASRDEQYF. The CDR3 DNA reads as TGCGCCAGCAGCTTGGGTGGGGCTAGCCGCGATGAGCAGTACTTC. The full variable domain, rest sourced from reference TRBV5-1 and TRBJ2-5, is KAGVTQTPRYLIKTRGQQVTLSCSPISGHRSVSWYQQTPGQGLQFLFEYFSETQRNKGNFPGRFSGRQFSNSRSEMNVSTLELGDSALYLCASSLGGASRDEQYFGPGTRLLVL.

For the CDR3, the DNA is TGCAGCGTTGAATACGGCGGGACTGAAGCTTTCTTT. This codes for CSVEYGGTEAFF. This rearrangement joins TRBV29-1 to TRBJ1-1; no firm D call. Germline V gene sequence: CDR1 SQVTM, CDR2 ANQGSEA. This CDR3 comprises 12 residues. V was trimmed by 2 bases and J by 5 bases, leaving 9 bases between them.

The chain recombines TRBV28 with TRBJ1-1, with D hard to call. CDR1 and CDR2 from the germline V gene are MDHEN and SYDVKM. The CDR3 sequence is 14 residues long. Between the trimmed V and J ends, which lost 6 bases and 0 bases, there was a span of 11 bases. In DNA, the CDR3 is TGTGCCAGCAGCACCCTTTGGTTGAACACTGAAGCTTTCTTT. Protein: CASSTLWLNTEAFF.

The genes are TRBV27 and TRBJ1-6; D not certain. Germline lookup yields CDR1 MNHEY and CDR2 SMNVEV (reference sequence). This CDR3 has 16 residues. Trimming shortened V by 10 bases and J by 0 bases, and 16 bases separated the two germline ends. Here the CDR3 DNA reads TGTGCCATCCTACAAGGACGGAGCTCCTATAATTCACCCCTCCACTTT. This translates into CAILQGRSSYNSPLHF.

The chain recombines TRBV30 with TRBJ1-2; D ambiguous. The germline CDR1 and CDR2 sequences are GTSNPN and SVGIG (reference sequence). The CDR3 runs 13 residues. The V and J ends lost 1 base and 7 bases respectively, with 13 bases between them. The chain's CDR3 is CAWSGGRVFGYTF. Written as DNA, the CDR3 is TGTGCCTGGAGTGGAGGAAGGGTCTTTGGCTACACCTTC.

The chain couples TRBV28 to TRBJ1-2; D may be TRBD1 (5 bases). The V gene's germline CDR1 is MDHEN and CDR2 SYDVKM. V lost 3 bases to trimming and J lost 6 bases, with 17 bases between them. The CDR3 consists of 15 residues. The CDR3 DNA sequence: TGTGCCAGCAGTTTCGGGGGAACGGGGGGTAATGGCTACACCTTC. The encoded protein is CASSFGGTGGNGYTF.

The chain links TRBV27 to TRBJ2-4; 9 bases align to TRBD1. The length of the CDR3 is 16 residues. The J segment lost 13 bases and the V segment lost 5 bases, leaving 18 bases of the junction unmatched. Germline V gene lookup returns CDR1 MNHEY and CDR2 SMNVEV (reference sequence). The CDR3 here is CASSPRGQGISVGQYF. CDR3 bases: TGTGCCAGCAGTCCACGGGGACAGGGCATTTCTGTCGGGCAGTACTTC.

This sequence joins TRBV20-1 and TRBJ2-1, with 10 bases that match TRBD2. The CDR3 length is 14 residues. The J segment lost 3 bases and the V segment lost 6 bases, leaving 5 bases of the junction unmatched. Germline CDR1 is DFQATT and CDR2 is SNEGSKA (reference sequence). Here the CDR3 DNA reads TGCAGTGCCTTATCTAGCGGGAGCTACAATGAGCAGTTCTTC. It codes for CSALSSGSYNEQFF.

This clonotype was seen a few times. This chain links TRBV14 with TRBJ1-6; D remains ambiguous. With 0 bases removed from V and 1 base from J, the gap between germline ends came to 10 bases. The CDR3 totals 17 residues. Germline assignment: CDR1 SGHDN and CDR2 FVKESK. For the CDR3, the DNA is TGTGCCAGCAGCCAAGAAACATGGAGTTCCTATAATTCACCCCTCCACTTT. Its translation is CASSQETWSSYNSPLHF.

There are a few counts of this clonotype. The rearrangement uses TRBV6-1 and TRBJ2-7; D is ambiguous. The CDR3 spans 14 residues. Trimming took 5 bases from V and 2 from J, leaving 13 bases between them. Germline CDR1 MNHNS, CDR2 SASEGT. The DNA for the CDR3 is TGTGCCAGCAGTCACGAGGCGGTTACCTACGAGCAGTACTTC. The encoded protein is CASSHEAVTYEQYF.

The V and J genes are TRBV2 and TRBJ2-3, with TRBD2 identical over 10 bases. The V gene's germline CDR1 is SNHLY and CDR2 FYNNEI. V dropped 6 bases and J dropped 0; count of bases not matched to a gene: 9. There are 17 residues in the CDR3. CDR3 sequence (DNA): TGTGCCAGCAGCCGGGCTAGCGGGAGTTCTAGCACAGATACGCAGTATTTT. Translating it yields CASSRASGSSSTDTQYF.

This chain joins TRBV7-9 and TRBJ2-7; no definite D call. With 5 bases removed from V and 6 bases from J, the gap between germline ends came to 11 bases. CDR1 SEHNR and CDR2 FQNEAQ come from the germline V gene (reference sequence). CDR3 size: 12 residues. The CDR3 DNA reads TGTGCCAGCAGCCCGTTTAGTCGCGAGCAGTACTTC. Residues: CASSPFSREQYF.

The chain has TRBV27 and TRBJ2-5; TRBD1 might be the D (6 bases). Trimming removed 5 bases at V and 13 bases at J, with 23 bases between. The CDR3 extends over 14 amino acids. CDR1 MNHEY and CDR2 SMNVEV come from the germline V gene (reference sequence). Here the CDR3 reads CASSPRTVNSKRYF. As DNA, the CDR3 is TGTGCCAGCAGTCCAAGGACAGTAAACTCGAAAAGGTACTTC.

The chain has TRBV10-2 and TRBJ2-1, with D perhaps matching TRBD1 (6 bases). V lost 3 bases to trimming and J lost 6 bases, with 18 bases between them. The CDR3 is made up of 16 amino acids. Germline V lookup: CDR1 WSHSY, CDR2 SAAADI. CDR3 bases: TGCGCCAGCAGTGACTACAGGGTTCCAGAGGGCAATGAGCAGTTCTTC. Amino acid sequence: CASSDYRVPEGNEQFF.